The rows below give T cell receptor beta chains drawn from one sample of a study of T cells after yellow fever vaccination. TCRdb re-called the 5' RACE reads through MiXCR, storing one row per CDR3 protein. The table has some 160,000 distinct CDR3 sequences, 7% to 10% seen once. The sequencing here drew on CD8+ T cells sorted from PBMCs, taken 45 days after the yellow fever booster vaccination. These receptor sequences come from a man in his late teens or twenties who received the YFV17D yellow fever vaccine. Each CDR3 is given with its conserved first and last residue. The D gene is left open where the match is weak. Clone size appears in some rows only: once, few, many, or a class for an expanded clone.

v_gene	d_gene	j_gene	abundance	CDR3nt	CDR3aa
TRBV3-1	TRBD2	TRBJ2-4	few	TGTGCCAGCAGCCAAGAACGTCGAGCGGGGGGGACCAAAAACATTCAGTACTTC	CASSQERRAGGTKNIQYF
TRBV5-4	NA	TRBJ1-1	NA	TGTGCCAGCAGCCCCTGGGGGGGCGGTTTTGGCACTGAAGCTTTCTTT	CASSPWGGGFGTEAFF
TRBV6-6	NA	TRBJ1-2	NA	TGTGCCAGCAGTTACTCGACGGCTCCATATGGCTACACCTTC	CASSYSTAPYGYTF
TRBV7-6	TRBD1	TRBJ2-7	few	TGTGCCAGCAGCGTAGGACAGGGTTACGAGCAGTACTTC	CASSVGQGYEQYF
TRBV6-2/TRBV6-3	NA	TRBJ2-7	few	TGTGCCAGCAGCTCCGGGTACCAGGTGAACGAGCAGTACTTC	CASSSGYQVNEQYF
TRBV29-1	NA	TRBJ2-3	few	TGCAGCGTTGAAGGAAACATTATGACATCAGATACGCAGTATTTT	CSVEGNIMTSDTQYF
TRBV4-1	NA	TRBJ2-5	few	TGCGCCAGCAGCACGATCCGGGACGCACAAGAGACCCAGTACTTC	CASSTIRDAQETQYF
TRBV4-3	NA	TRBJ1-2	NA	TGCGCCAGCAGCCTTGGGGGCAGAGGTTACACCTTC	CASSLGGRGYTF
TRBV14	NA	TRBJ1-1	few	TGTGCCAGCAGCCAAGATCCCCCCCCCTGGTCTGAAGCTTTCTTT	CASSQDPPPWSEAFF
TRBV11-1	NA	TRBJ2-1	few	TGTGCCAGCACCATCACCGGGGCAGGGGAGCTCTTGGACAATGAGCAGTTCTTC	CASTITGAGELLDNEQFF
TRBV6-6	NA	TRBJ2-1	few	TGTGCCAGCAGTTACTTCTTAAATCCCTCTATATACAATGAGCAGTTCTTC	CASSYFLNPSIYNEQFF
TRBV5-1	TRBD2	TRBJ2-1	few	TGCGCCAGCAGCAATTACGGGACTACCTACAATGAGCAGTTCTTC	CASSNYGTTYNEQFF
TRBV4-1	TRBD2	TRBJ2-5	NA	TGCGCCAGCAGCCCCGGGGGTCGGGGGGGCATAGAGACCCAGTACTTC	CASSPGGRGGIETQYF
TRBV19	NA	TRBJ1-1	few	TGTGCCAGTAGTATTATAGGGGCCGGGAACACTGAAGCTTTCTTT	CASSIIGAGNTEAFF
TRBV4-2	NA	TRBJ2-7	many	TGTGCCAGCAGCCCCCGCCTCGGAGCCTACGAGCAGTACTTC	CASSPRLGAYEQYF
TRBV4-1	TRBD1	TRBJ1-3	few	TGCGCCAGCAGCGTACTTTTCACCGGGACAGGGGAGCGAAACACCATATATTTT	CASSVLFTGTGERNTIYF
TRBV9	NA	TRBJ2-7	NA	TGTGCCAGCAGCGCCAACTCCTACGAGCAGTACTTC	CASSANSYEQYF
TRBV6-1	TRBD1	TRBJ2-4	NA	TGTGCCACCAGGGGGTCCAAAAACATTCAGTACTTC	CATRGSKNIQYF
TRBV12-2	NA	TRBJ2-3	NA	TGTGCAAGTCGCTTTAGCGCGGGAGGATGCTCGTCGGCTAGCACAGATACGCAGTATTTT	CASRFSAGGCSSASTDTQYF
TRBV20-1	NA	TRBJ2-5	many	TGCAGTGCTAGAGTGTTGGTGGAGACCCAGTACTTC	CSARVLVETQYF
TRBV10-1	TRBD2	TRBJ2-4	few	TGCGCCAGCAGTGACCCAGCGGGGGGTAACATTCAGTACTTC	CASSDPAGGNIQYF
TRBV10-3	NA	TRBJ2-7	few	TGTGCCATCACCCCGACAGAGTCCTACGAGCAGTACTTC	CAITPTESYEQYF
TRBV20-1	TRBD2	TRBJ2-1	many	TGCAGTGCTAGATTGACTAGCGGGGGCAATGAGCAGTTCTTC	CSARLTSGGNEQFF
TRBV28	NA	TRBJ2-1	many	TGTGCCAGCAGTTTATTTGCAGATAATGAGCAGTTCTTC	CASSLFADNEQFF
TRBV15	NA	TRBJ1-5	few	TGTGCCACCAGCAGGGGTCTAGCGGATAGCAATCAGCCCCAGCATTTT	CATSRGLADSNQPQHF
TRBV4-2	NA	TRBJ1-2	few	TGTGCCAGCAGACCAGACAGTTACCTCAACTATGGCTACACCTTC	CASRPDSYLNYGYTF
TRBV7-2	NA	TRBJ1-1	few	TGTGCCAGCAGCTTGGCCTCGACTGGGTACACTGAAGCTTTCTTT	CASSLASTGYTEAFF
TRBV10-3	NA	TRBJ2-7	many	TGTGCCTCGCACGAGGCTAGCTCCTACGAGCAGTACTTC	CASHEASSYEQYF
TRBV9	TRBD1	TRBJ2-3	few	TGTGCCAGCAGCCTCCAAGGGGGCACTAGCACAGATACGCAGTATTTT	CASSLQGGTSTDTQYF